What follows are 27 T cell receptor beta chains derived from one specimen sequenced in a study of T cell changes during pregnancy in multiple sclerosis. Clones were sequenced by immunoSEQ multiplex PCR, and TCRdb holds only the in-frame ones, with some missing. The profile shows tens of thousands of clones, 89% of them singletons. The sample here was CD4+ T cells from peripheral blood mononuclear cells, taken in the first trimester of pregnancy. Source of these receptors: a female donor with multiple sclerosis, enrolled in a pregnancy study.

The sample holds a few counts of this clone. The genes are TRBV28 and TRBJ2-7; D is possibly TRBD2 (6 bases). Deletions cut 5 bases from V and 7 bases from J, with 15 bases between. Per the germline V gene, CDR1 is MDHEN and CDR2 is SYDVKM. CDR3 length: 13 residues. The CDR3 nucleotides are TGTGCCAGCAGTCCGGGACTGAGGGGAGAGCAGTACTTC. It encodes CASSPGLRGEQYF. The whole variable domain, remainder taken from reference TRBV28 and TRBJ2-7, is DVKVTQSSRYLVKRTGEKVFLECVQDMDHENMFWYRQDPGLGLRLIYFSYDVKMKEKGDIPEGYSVSREKKERFSLILESASTNQTSMYLCASSPGLRGEQYFGPGTRLTVT.

The chain uses TRBV6-4 and TRBJ2-3; TRBD2 aligns across 10 bases. Trimming took 0 bases from V and 6 from J; bases not matched to a gene: 6. This CDR3 comprises 16 residues. Germline V gene lookup returns CDR1 MRHNA and CDR2 SNTAGT. CDR3 sequence reads: CASSDSLAGDGDTQYF. The CDR3 nucleotides are TGTGCCAGCAGTGACTCTCTAGCGGGAGATGGTGATACGCAGTATTTT.

V and J are TRBV6-6 and TRBJ1-2; 8 bases fit TRBD1. The length of the CDR3 is 16 residues. Germline V CDR1 and CDR2: MNHNY, SVGAGI (reference sequence). V shed 2 bases and J 5 bases; nucleotides not matched to a gene: 10. The CDR3 nucleotides are TGTGCCAGCAGTTACGTTGTTTCCAGGGGGCCTTATGGCTACACCTTC. Amino acid sequence: CASSYVVSRGPYGYTF.

This clone is medium-sized. The chain employs TRBV11-2 and TRBJ2-7; the D gene is possibly TRBD1 (5 bases). Trimming removed 2 bases from V and 3 bases from J, with 11 bases in between. The CDR3 is 14 residues long. From germline, CDR1 is SGHAT and CDR2 FQNNGV. Written as DNA, the CDR3 is TGTGCCAGCAGCTTACAGGGATTTTTCTACGAGCAGTACTTC. Translating it yields CASSLQGFFYEQYF.

This chain links TRBV21-1 with TRBJ2-1; TRBD2, the table's D call, was not compared with the DNA. TRBV21-1 is annotated as a pseudogene. This CDR3 spans 17 amino acids. Written as DNA, the CDR3 is TGTGCCAGCAGCAAAGCGACTAGCGAGTGGTTATACAATGAGCAGTTCTTC. Translating it yields CASSKATSEWLYNEQFF.

In its sample, this clone was seen a few times. The genes are TRBV28 and TRBJ1-2; D might be TRBD1 (5 bases). This CDR3 spans 12 amino acids. V gave up 5 bases and J gave up 13 bases, with 17 bases separating them. Germline CDR1 is MDHEN and CDR2 is SYDVKM. CDR3 sequence: CASSPLTAQATF. DNA of the CDR3: TGTGCCAGCAGTCCCTTGACAGCGCAGGCCACCTTC.

J is TRBJ2-3 and V is TRBV19; D not resolved. This CDR3 spans 15 amino acids. Trimming took 5 bases from V and 3 from J, leaving 15 bases between them. The V gene's germline CDR1 is LNHDA and CDR2 SQIVND (reference sequence). The CDR3 spells CASSGRNHRTDTQYF. CDR3 DNA: TGTGCCAGTAGTGGGCGAAACCACCGGACAGATACGCAGTATTTT.

The CDR3 DNA sequence: TGTGCCAGTAACGGACAGGGGGCGAATTCACCCCTCCACTTT. It is translated as CASNGQGANSPLHF. The chain has TRBV19 and TRBJ1-6, with 11 bases matching TRBD1. The CDR3 consists of 14 residues. From germline, CDR1 is LNHDA and CDR2 SQIVND (reference sequence). Trimming removed 7 bases from V and 7 bases from J; junction bases left unmatched: 3.

In its sample, this clone was seen once. This chain connects TRBV6-5 to TRBJ1-3; D is undetermined. V was pared by 0 bases and J by 1 base, with 7 bases between. The CDR3 spans 15 residues. The germline V gene encodes CDR1 MNHEY and CDR2 SVGAGI. The DNA for the CDR3 is TGTGCCAGCAGTTACTCTCCGAGATCTGGAAACACCATATATTTT. Protein: CASSYSPRSGNTIYF.

The J gene is TRBJ1-1, the V gene TRBV7-2, with D hard to call. With 5 bases removed from V and 1 base from J, the gap between germline ends came to 17 bases. Germline V CDR1 and CDR2: SGHTA, FQGNSA. The CDR3 extends over 16 amino acids. The CDR3 DNA reads TGTGCCAGCAGCCTACCTAGACTCGACGGGAACACTGAAGCTTTCTTT. Translating it yields CASSLPRLDGNTEAFF.

The chain is built from TRBV4-2 and TRBJ2-7; possibly TRBD2 for D (6 bases). The CDR3 loop spans 14 amino acids. The V gene lost 1 base and the J gene lost 4 bases, with 11 bases spanning the gap. Germline CDR1 reads LGHNA; CDR2 reads YNFKEQ. CDR3 coding DNA: TGTGCCAGCAGCCAAGCGGTGGGGGGTTACGAGCAGTACTTC. It translates to CASSQAVGGYEQYF.

The chain combines TRBV11-1 with TRBJ2-7, with 9 nucleotides matching TRBD2. The junction had 8 bases not matched to a gene; V was cut back by 1 base and J by 7 bases. This CDR3 comprises 15 residues. Per germline, CDR1 SGHAT and CDR2 FQDESV (reference sequence). CDR3 nucleotide sequence: TGTGCCAGCAGCTTAGAGGCTAGCGGGATGGGAGAGCAGTACTTC. This codes for CASSLEASGMGEQYF.

The rearrangement uses TRBV28 and TRBJ1-4, with 9 bases fitting TRBD1. J was trimmed by 4 bases and V by 5 bases; bases with no gene match: 5. The CDR3 sequence is 15 residues long. Germline V lookup: CDR1 MDHEN, CDR2 SYDVKM. CDR3 nucleotides: TGTGCCAGCAGTACAACGGGACAGGGTAATGAAAAACTGTTTTTT. It codes for CASSTTGQGNEKLFF.

This chain connects TRBV2 to TRBJ1-5; D call uncertain. The length of the CDR3 is 14 residues. Germline V gene lookup returns CDR1 SNHLY and CDR2 FYNNEI. Trimming removed 2 bases at V and 0 bases at J, with 5 bases between. CDR3 nucleotides: TGTGCCAGCAGTGAACTAGATAGCAATCAGCCCCAGCATTTT. This encodes CASSELDSNQPQHF.

This clone was seen only once. This chain links TRBV5-1 with TRBJ2-5; D remains ambiguous. V lost 7 bases to trimming and J lost 5 bases, with 9 bases between them. The germline gives CDR1 SGHRS, CDR2 YFSETQ. This CDR3 is 11 amino acids long. CDR3 amino acids: CASGISETQYF. In nucleotides, the CDR3 is TGCGCCAGCGGCATCTCTGAGACCCAGTACTTC.

The V call is TRBV6-1, the J call TRBJ1-2; 7 nucleotides agree with TRBD1. Trimming removed 4 bases from V and 6 bases from J; junction bases left unmatched: 11. CDR1 MNHNS and CDR2 SASEGT come from the germline V gene. This CDR3 contains 15 residues. The CDR3 is CASSVFKTGLDGYTF. CDR3 sequence (DNA): TGTGCCAGCAGTGTATTTAAGACAGGGCTCGATGGCTACACCTTC.

The CDR3 bases are TGCGCCAGCAGCTTAAGGACTAGCGGGAGGGTTGTCAATGAGCAGTTCTTC. It yields the protein CASSLRTSGRVVNEQFF. The chain links TRBV5-1 to TRBJ2-1; 15 bases line up with TRBD2. The CDR3 contains 17 residues. Germline CDR1 reads SGHRS; CDR2 reads YFSETQ. J gave up 6 bases and V 2 bases, and 6 bases lay outside the gene matches.

V is TRBV6-1 and J is TRBJ2-3; 7 bases align to TRBD1. The CDR3 extends over 14 amino acids. The germline V gene encodes CDR1 MNHNS and CDR2 SASEGT. The trim removed 4 bases at V and 6 bases at J, leaving 7 bases unmatched. CDR3: CASSGQGQGDTQYF. DNA of the CDR3: TGTGCCAGCAGTGGACAGGGCCAAGGGGATACGCAGTATTTT.

This clone is termed medium-sized (0.01 to 0.1%). V is TRBV2 and J is TRBJ2-5; 8 bases map to TRBD1. Trimming removed 6 bases from V and 5 bases from J; junction bases left unmatched: 8. CDR1 is SNHLY, CDR2 FYNNEI, per germline. The CDR3 is 14 amino acids. The DNA of the CDR3 is TGTGCCAGCAGCCTTGGACAGGGCGTGGAGACCCAGTACTTC. Translating it yields CASSLGQGVETQYF.

The chain links TRBV6-1 to TRBJ1-4; 7 positions agree with TRBD1. The CDR3 contains 15 residues. The germline gives CDR1 MNHNS, CDR2 SASEGT. V trimming: 6 bases; J trimming: 6 bases; junction bases outside the gene matches: 10. CDR3 DNA sequence: TGTGCCAGCAGCAATAGACAGGGCTTCGATGAAAAACTGTTTTTT. Protein sequence: CASSNRQGFDEKLFF.

The chain joins TRBV7-9 to TRBJ1-2, with 10 bases fitting TRBD1. CDR1 SEHNR and CDR2 FQNEAQ come from the germline V gene (reference sequence). The CDR3 covers 17 residues. The J segment lost 8 bases and the V segment lost 4 bases, leaving 16 bases of the junction unmatched. CDR3 sequence: CASSSNGWDRGMKGYTF. CDR3 DNA sequence: TGTGCCAGCAGCTCGAATGGTTGGGACAGGGGAATGAAAGGCTACACCTTC. Combining the CDR3 with reference TRBV7-9 and TRBJ1-2 gives the whole variable domain DTGVSQNPRHKITKRGQNVTFRCDPISEHNRLYWYRQTLGQGPEFLTYFQNEAQLEKSRLLSDRFSAERPKGSFSTLEIQRTEQGDSAMYLCASSSNGWDRGMKGYTFGSGTRLTVV.

The rearrangement links TRBV27 to TRBJ2-5, with TRBD2 as a possible D gene (6 bases). In germline, CDR1 is MNHEY, CDR2 SMNVEV (reference sequence). The CDR3 totals 14 residues. The V and J ends lost 6 bases and 7 bases respectively, with 18 bases between them. The CDR3 here is CASRSGRDGGTQYF. The CDR3 DNA reads as TGTGCCAGCAGGTCAGGGCGGGATGGGGGGACCCAGTACTTC.

This clone was seen a single time. This chain joins TRBV10-3 and TRBJ2-7; the match to TRBD1 covers 11 bases. The CDR3 spans 13 residues. Germline trimming cut 10 bases from V and 4 bases from J; bases unmatched to any gene: 6. CDR1 ENHRY and CDR2 SYGVKD come from the germline V gene. Here the CDR3 DNA reads TGTGCCAGCTCGGGACAGGGGGATTACGAGCAGTACTTC. It codes for CASSGQGDYEQYF.

The chain carries TRBV7-8 and TRBJ1-2, with D unresolved. Trimming took off 1 base at V and 8 bases at J, with 14 bases between the two ends. This CDR3 comprises 14 residues. Germline V gene lookup returns CDR1 SGHVS and CDR2 FQNEAQ. The CDR3 coding sequence is TGTGCCAGCAGCTTAGGTCCTCTCGGGTGGGGCTACACCTTC. It specifies CASSLGPLGWGYTF.

CDR3 sequence (DNA): TGTGCCAGTGTTAGCGGGAGTCCCCCCAATGAGCAGTTCTTC. It specifies CASVSGSPPNEQFF. This chain uses TRBV19 with TRBJ2-1, with TRBD2 matching 9 bases. CDR1 and CDR2 from the germline V gene are LNHDA and SQIVND (reference sequence). Trimming at V came to 8 bases and at J to 6 bases, leaving 8 bases not matched to a gene. The CDR3 has 14 amino acids.

The CDR3 here is CASSALAGGGNIQYF. The CDR3 region has the DNA TGTGCCTCCAGCGCACTAGCGGGAGGAGGGAACATTCAGTACTTC. The chain employs TRBV2 and TRBJ2-4, with 12 bases that match TRBD2. The CDR3 covers 15 residues. V lost 11 bases to trimming and J lost 7 bases; unmatched junction nucleotides: 12. Germline V gene data show CDR1 as SNHLY and CDR2 as FYNNEI.

The rearrangement joins TRBV10-3 to TRBJ2-1; 10 bases match TRBD2. The J segment lost 5 bases and the V segment lost 6 bases, leaving 7 bases of the junction unmatched. The CDR3 extends over 15 amino acids. In germline, CDR1 is ENHRY, CDR2 SYGVKD. CDR3 coding DNA: TGTGCCATCAGGGGTAGCGGGAGGCCACACAATGAGCAGTTCTTC. It specifies CAIRGSGRPHNEQFF.